This T cell receptor (beta chain) was recovered during a study of cytomegalovirus exposure and HLA in healthy donors. Overall study context: Earlier results showed approximately 120 million unique TCR beta sequences derived from roughly 180 million T cells.

General study findings and limits: What a later analysis showed was that several of the most significant clusters appeared linked to common viral pathogens.

The PCR employed 60 Vbeta primers together with 13 Jbeta primers. TCRdb's copy holds only in-frame clones and misses some; the assay was immunoSEQ multiplex PCR. The profile shows 310,000 or so clones, around 90% of them singletons. In germline, CDR1 is SGHRS, CDR2 YFSETQ. Trimming took 6 bases from V and 4 from J, leaving 19 bases between them. The CDR3 spans 15 residues. About this clone: Its antigen is not identified.

The TCR comes from a woman aged 18-30 years in good health and CMV-seronegative. The chain links TRBV5-1 to TRBJ1-2, with D perhaps TRBD1 (5 bases). The sample comprised PBMCs. The CDR3 region has the DNA TGCGCCAGCACGGCGGGGGACGGGAGGGCCTATGGCTACACCTTC. Its protein is CASTAGDGRAYGYTF.